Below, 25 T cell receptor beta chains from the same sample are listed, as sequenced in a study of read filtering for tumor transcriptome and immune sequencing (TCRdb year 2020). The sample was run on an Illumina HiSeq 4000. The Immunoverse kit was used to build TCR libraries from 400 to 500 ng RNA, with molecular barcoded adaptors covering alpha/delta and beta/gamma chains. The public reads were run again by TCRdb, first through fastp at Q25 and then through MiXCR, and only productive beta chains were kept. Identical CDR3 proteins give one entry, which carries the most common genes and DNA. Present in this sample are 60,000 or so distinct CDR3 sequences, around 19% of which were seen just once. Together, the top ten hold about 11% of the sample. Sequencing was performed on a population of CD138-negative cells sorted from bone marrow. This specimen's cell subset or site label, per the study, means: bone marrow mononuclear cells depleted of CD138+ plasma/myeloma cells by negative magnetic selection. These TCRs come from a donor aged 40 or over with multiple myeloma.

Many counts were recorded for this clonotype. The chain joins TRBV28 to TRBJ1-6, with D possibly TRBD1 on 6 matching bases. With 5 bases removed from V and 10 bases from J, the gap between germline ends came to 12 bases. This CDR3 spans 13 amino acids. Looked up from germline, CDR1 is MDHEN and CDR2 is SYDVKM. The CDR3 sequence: CASSPDRQSPLHF. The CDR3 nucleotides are TGTGCCAGCAGTCCGGACAGACAGTCACCCCTCCACTTT.

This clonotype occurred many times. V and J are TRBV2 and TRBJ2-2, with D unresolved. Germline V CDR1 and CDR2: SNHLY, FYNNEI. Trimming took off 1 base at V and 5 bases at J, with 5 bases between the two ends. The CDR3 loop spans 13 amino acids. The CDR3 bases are TGTGCCAGCAGTGAAGAGATAACCGGGGAGCTGTTTTTT. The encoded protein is CASSEEITGELFF.

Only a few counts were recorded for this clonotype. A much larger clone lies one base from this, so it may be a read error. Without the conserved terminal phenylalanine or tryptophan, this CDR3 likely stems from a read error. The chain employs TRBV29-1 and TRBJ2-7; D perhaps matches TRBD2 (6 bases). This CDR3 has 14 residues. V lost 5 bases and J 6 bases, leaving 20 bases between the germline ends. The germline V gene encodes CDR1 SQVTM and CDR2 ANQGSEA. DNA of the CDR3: TGCAGCGTTTACATCGACGGGCGGCGGGGCGAGCAGTACTCC. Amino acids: CSVYIDGRRGEQYS.

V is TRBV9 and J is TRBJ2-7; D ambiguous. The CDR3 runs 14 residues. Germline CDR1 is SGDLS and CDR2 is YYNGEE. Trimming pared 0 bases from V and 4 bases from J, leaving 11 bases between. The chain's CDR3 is CASSVGSGPYEQYF. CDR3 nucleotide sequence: TGTGCCAGCAGCGTAGGCTCAGGTCCGTACGAGCAGTACTTC.

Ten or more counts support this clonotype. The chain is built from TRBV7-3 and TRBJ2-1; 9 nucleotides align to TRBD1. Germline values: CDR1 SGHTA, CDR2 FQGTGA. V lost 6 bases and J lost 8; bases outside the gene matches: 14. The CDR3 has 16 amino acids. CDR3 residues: CASRSPGTGNRDEQFF. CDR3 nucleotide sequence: TGTGCCAGCAGATCCCCCGGGACAGGGAATCGAGATGAGCAGTTCTTC. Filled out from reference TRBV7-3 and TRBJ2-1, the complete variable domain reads GAGVSQTPSNKVTEKGKYVELRCDPISGHTALYWYRQSLGQGPEFLIYFQGTGAADDSGLPNDRFFAVRPEGSVSTLKIQRTERGDSAVYLCASRSPGTGNRDEQFFGPGTRLTVL.

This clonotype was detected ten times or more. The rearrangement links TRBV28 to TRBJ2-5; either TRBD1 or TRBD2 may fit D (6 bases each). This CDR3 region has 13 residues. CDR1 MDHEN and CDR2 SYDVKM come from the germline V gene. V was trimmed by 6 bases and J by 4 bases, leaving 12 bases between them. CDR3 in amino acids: CASRWGARETQYF. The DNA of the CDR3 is TGTGCCAGCAGATGGGGGGCGCGAGAGACCCAGTACTTC.

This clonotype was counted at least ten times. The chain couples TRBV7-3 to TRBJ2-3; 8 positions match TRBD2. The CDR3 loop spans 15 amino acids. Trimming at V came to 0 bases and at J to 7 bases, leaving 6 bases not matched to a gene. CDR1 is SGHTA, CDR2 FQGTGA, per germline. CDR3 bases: TGTGCCAGCAGCTTAACCTGGACTAGCCGATATACGCAGTATTTT. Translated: CASSLTWTSRYTQYF.

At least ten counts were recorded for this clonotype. For the CDR3, the DNA is TGTGCCAGCAGTGACGTGGCGGGGGGGCCCCGGGAGACCCAGTACTTC. Protein sequence: CASSDVAGGPRETQYF. V usage is TRBV28 and J usage is TRBJ2-5, with 9 bases lining up with TRBD2. The V gene's germline CDR1 is MDHEN and CDR2 SYDVKM. The CDR3 is 16 residues long. J was trimmed by 5 bases and V by 5 bases; bases with no gene match: 12.

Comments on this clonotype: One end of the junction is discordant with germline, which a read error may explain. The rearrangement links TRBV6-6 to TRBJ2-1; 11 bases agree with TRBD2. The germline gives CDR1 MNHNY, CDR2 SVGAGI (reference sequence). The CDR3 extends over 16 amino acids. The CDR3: CASTYPLAGGRNERFF. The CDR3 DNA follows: TGTGCCAGCACCTACCCTCTAGCGGGAGGTCGCAATGAGCGGTTCTTC.

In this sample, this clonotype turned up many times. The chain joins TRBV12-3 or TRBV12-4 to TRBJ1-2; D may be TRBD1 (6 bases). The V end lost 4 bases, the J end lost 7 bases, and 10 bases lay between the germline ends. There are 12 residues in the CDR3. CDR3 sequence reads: CASSSGAAGYTF. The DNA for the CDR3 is TGTGCCAGCAGTTCAGGGGCGGCTGGCTACACCTTC.

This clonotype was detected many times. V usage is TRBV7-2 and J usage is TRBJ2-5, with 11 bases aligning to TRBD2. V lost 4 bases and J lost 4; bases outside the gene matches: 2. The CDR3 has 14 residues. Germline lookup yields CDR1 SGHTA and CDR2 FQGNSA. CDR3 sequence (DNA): TGTGCCAGCAGCTCGGGACTAGCGGTAGAGACCCAGTACTTC. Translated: CASSSGLAVETQYF.

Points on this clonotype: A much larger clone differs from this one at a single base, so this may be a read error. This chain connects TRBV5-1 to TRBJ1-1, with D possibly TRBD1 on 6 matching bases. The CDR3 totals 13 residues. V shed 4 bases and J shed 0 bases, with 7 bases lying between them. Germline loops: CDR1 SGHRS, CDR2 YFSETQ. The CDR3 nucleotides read TGCGCCAGCAGCGGGGGCCTGAACACTGAAGCTTTCTTT. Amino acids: CASSGGLNTEAFF.

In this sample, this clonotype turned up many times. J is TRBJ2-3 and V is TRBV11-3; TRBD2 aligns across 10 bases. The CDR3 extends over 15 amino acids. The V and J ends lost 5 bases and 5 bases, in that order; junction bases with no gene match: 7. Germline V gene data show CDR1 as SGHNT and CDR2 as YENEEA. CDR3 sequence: CASSARTSGQDTQYF. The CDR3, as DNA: TGTGCCAGCAGCGCACGGACTAGCGGACAAGATACGCAGTATTTT.

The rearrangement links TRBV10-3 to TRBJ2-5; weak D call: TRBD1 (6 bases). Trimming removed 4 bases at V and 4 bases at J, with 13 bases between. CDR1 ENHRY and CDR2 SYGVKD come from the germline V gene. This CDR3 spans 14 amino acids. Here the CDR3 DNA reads TGTGCCATCAGTGGGTTAGGGACAAGAGAGACCCAGTACTTC. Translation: CAISGLGTRETQYF.

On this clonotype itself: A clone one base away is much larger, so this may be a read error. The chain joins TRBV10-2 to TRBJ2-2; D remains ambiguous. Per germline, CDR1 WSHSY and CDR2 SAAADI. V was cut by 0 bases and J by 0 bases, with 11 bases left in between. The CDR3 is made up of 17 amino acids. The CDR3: CASSESHPFPNTGELFF. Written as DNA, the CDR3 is TGCGCCAGCAGTGAGTCCCACCCATTTCCGAACACCGGGGAGCTGTTTTTT.

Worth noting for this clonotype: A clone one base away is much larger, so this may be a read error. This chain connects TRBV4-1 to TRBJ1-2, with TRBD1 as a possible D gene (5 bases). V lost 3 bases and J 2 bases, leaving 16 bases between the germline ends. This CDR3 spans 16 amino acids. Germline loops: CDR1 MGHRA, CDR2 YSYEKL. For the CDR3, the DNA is TGCGCCAGCAGCCATCCCGGACATGGAGGAAACTATGGCTACACCTTC. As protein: CASSHPGHGGNYGYTF.

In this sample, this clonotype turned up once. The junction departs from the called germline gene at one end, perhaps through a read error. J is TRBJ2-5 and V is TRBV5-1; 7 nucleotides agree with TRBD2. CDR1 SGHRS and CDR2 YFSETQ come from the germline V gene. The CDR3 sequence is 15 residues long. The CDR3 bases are TGCGCCAGCAGTGCGGAGAGCGGGGTCCCTTGGGAGCAGTGCTTC. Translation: CASSAESGVPWEQCF.

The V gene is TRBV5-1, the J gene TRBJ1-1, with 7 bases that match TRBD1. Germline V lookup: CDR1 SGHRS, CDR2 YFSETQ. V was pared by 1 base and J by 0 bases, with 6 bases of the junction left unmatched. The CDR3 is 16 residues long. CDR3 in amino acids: CASSLRAGGMNTEAFF. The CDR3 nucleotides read TGCGCCAGCAGCTTGAGGGCAGGGGGGATGAACACTGAAGCTTTCTTT.

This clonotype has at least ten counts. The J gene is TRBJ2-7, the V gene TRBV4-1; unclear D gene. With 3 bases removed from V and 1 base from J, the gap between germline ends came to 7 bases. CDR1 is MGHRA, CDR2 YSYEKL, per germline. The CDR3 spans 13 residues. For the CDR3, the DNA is TGCGCCAGCAGCCAGCGTGAATCCTACGAGCAGTACTTC. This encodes CASSQRESYEQYF.

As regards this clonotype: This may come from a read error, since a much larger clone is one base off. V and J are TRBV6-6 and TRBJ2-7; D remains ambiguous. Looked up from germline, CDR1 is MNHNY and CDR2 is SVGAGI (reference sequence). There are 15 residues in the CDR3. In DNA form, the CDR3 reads TGTGCCAGCAGTTACCTTCACGGAAGCTCCTGCGAGCAGTACTTC. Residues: CASSYLHGSSCEQYF.

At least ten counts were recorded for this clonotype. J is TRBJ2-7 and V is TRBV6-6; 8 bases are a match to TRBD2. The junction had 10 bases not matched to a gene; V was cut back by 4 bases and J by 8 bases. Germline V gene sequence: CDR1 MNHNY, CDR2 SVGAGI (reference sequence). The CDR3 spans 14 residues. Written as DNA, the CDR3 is TGTGCCAGCAGTTTTGATCAGCGGGGGACTAAGCAGTACTTC. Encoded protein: CASSFDQRGTKQYF.

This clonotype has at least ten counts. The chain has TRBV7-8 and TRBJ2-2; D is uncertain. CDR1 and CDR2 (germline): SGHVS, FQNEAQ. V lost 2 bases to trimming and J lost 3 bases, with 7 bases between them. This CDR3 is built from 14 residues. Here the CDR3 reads CASSLKPYTGELFF. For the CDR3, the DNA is TGTGCCAGCAGCTTAAAACCGTACACCGGGGAGCTGTTTTTT.

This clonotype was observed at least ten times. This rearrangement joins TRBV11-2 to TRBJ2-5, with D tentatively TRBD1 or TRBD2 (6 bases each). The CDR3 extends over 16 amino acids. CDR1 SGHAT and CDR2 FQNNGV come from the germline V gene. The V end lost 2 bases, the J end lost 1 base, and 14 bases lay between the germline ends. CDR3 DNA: TGTGCCAGCAGCTTATACCCCAGGGGAGGCCAAGAGACCCAGTACTTC. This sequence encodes CASSLYPRGGQETQYF. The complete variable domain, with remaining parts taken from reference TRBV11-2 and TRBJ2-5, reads EAGVAQSPRYKIIEKRQSVAFWCNPISGHATLYWYQQILGQGPKLLIQFQNNGVVDDSQLPKDRFSAERLKGVDSTLKIQPAKLEDSAVYLCASSLYPRGGQETQYFGPGTRLLVL.

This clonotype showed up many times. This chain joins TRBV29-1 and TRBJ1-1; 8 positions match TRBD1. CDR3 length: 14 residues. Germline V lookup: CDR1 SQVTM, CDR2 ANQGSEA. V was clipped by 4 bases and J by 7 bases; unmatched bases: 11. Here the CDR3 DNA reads TGCAGCGTTGCCCGCCCAGACAGGGGCGGTGAAGCTTTCTTT. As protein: CSVARPDRGGEAFF. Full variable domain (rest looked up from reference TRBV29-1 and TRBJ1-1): SAVISQKPSRDICQRGTSLTIQCQVDSQVTMMFWYRQQPGQSLTLIATANQGSEATYESGFVIDKFPISRPNLTFSTLTVSNMSPEDSSIYLCSVARPDRGGEAFFGQGTRLTVV.

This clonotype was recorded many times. The CDR3 loop reads CASSQLAGDAYEQYF. The CDR3 bases are TGTGCCAGCAGCCAGCTAGCGGGCGACGCCTACGAGCAGTACTTC. The chain couples TRBV3-1 to TRBJ2-7; TRBD2 agrees at 8 bases. V gave up 3 bases and J gave up 2 bases; unmatched junction bases: 6. The CDR3 runs to 15 residues. Germline V CDR1 and CDR2: LGHDT, YNNKEL (reference sequence).